The clone carrying this TCR beta chain has a count of ten or more. This sample is part of a study of T cells in Graves' hyperthyroidism and ophthalmopathy. TCR beta CDR3 regions were amplified from RNA transcripts. First-round RT-PCR with HTBI primers amplified the TCR CDR3 region. TCRdb reprocessed the multiplex PCR reads with MiXCR, giving one entry per CDR3 protein. The sample holds some 500,000 distinct CDR3 sequences; over 13% are singletons and the top ten take about 17%. The CDR3 length is 15 residues. Germline V gene lookup returns CDR1 SNHLY and CDR2 FYNNEI. V shed 5 bases and J shed 12 bases, with 20 bases lying between them.

Sequenced sample: blood. This receptor was taken from a woman under 30 with Graves' hyperthyroidism. This rearrangement joins TRBV2 to TRBJ1-6; D perhaps matches TRBD1 (5 bases). DNA for the CDR3: TGTGCCAGCAGTCCCCTCGACGGGACCGTCGAACCCCTCCACTTT. This codes for CASSPLDGTVEPLHF.